The 9 T cell receptor beta chains presented below share a single source sample, sequenced in a study of cytomegalovirus exposure and HLA in healthy donors. A multiplex PCR was run with 60 Vbeta primers and 13 Jbeta primers. Generated by immunoSEQ multiplex PCR, the TCRdb table keeps only in-frame clones and is missing some. This table has 200,000 to 250,000 clones, 83% appearing once. The sequenced sample was PBMCs. These receptors originate from a girl aged 10 to 17 in good health and CMV-seronegative.

V and J are TRBV30 and TRBJ1-5, with D perhaps matching TRBD1 (5 bases). This CDR3 spans 14 amino acids. Germline loops: CDR1 GTSNPN, CDR2 SVGIG (reference sequence). V lost 2 bases and J lost 3, with 11 bases in between. This chain's CDR3 is CAWSFRQNNQPQHF. Here the CDR3 DNA reads TGTGCCTGGAGTTTTCGACAGAACAATCAGCCCCAGCATTTT.

The rearrangement joins TRBV6-1 to TRBJ2-1; a possible D gene is TRBD2 (7 bases). The length of the CDR3 is 17 residues. Trimming removed 2 bases from V and 4 bases from J, with 18 bases in between. Germline V gene data show CDR1 as MNHNS and CDR2 as SASEGT. DNA of the CDR3: TGTGCCAGCAGTGAATGGGGAGGGGGATCAGGGTACAATGAGCAGTTCTTC. It specifies CASSEWGGGSGYNEQFF.

The chain carries TRBV5-4 and TRBJ2-5, with TRBD1 matching over 7 bases. Per the germline V gene, CDR1 is SGHNT and CDR2 is YYREEE (reference sequence). J was trimmed by 5 bases and V by 1 base; bases with no gene match: 8. The CDR3 extends over 15 amino acids. As DNA, the CDR3 is TGTGCCAGCAGCTTGTCGACAGGGTCGGGGGAGACCCAGTACTTC. This translates into CASSLSTGSGETQYF.

The chain is built from TRBV13 and TRBJ2-7; D is unclear. Germline lookup yields CDR1 PRHDT and CDR2 FYEKMQ (reference sequence). CDR3 length: 13 residues. Between the trimmed V and J ends, which lost 5 bases and 7 bases, there was a span of 15 bases. The CDR3 here is CASSPPYSREQYF. The CDR3 region has the DNA TGTGCCAGCAGCCCACCCTATTCCAGGGAGCAGTACTTC.

The chain carries TRBV7-9 and TRBJ1-6; tentatively, D is TRBD1 (5 bases). V gave up 5 bases and J gave up 7 bases, with 12 bases separating them. Germline V gene data show CDR1 as SEHNR and CDR2 as FQNEAQ (reference sequence). The CDR3 is made up of 14 amino acids. CDR3 in DNA: TGTGCCAGCAGCCACCGGGACTGGAATTCACCCCTCCACTTT. As protein: CASSHRDWNSPLHF.

The chain has TRBV18 and TRBJ1-2; TRBD1 aligns across 9 bases. The V gene end was trimmed by 0 bases and the J gene end by 4 bases; junction bases not matched to a gene: 9. This CDR3 comprises 17 residues. Germline V gene lookup returns CDR1 KGHSH and CDR2 LQKENI. The CDR3 loop is CASSPPRTGEALYGYTF. The CDR3 bases are TGTGCCAGCTCACCACCTCGGACAGGGGAGGCCCTCTATGGCTACACCTTC.

This clone was seen a handful of times. This chain joins TRBV4-1 and TRBJ1-5; no definite D call. V shed 2 bases and J shed 7 bases, with 6 bases lying between them. The CDR3 sequence is 12 residues long. CDR1 MGHRA and CDR2 YSYEKL come from the germline V gene. Here the CDR3 reads CASSQSGQPQHF. CDR3 bases: TGCGCCAGCAGCCAATCGGGACAGCCCCAGCATTTT.

V and J are TRBV5-8 and TRBJ2-6; D gene uncertain. The CDR3 is made up of 16 amino acids. Germline V gene sequence: CDR1 SGHTS, CDR2 YDEGEE. V gave up 8 bases and J gave up 0 bases, with 15 bases separating them. CDR3 sequence reads: CARPTGSHSGANVLTF. The CDR3 DNA is TGTGCCAGGCCGACCGGGTCCCACTCTGGGGCCAACGTCCTGACTTTC.

This clone was counted a few times. This rearrangement joins TRBV12-5 to TRBJ1-1; a weak D match, TRBD1 (5 bases). V shed 0 bases and J shed 3 bases, with 23 bases lying between them. Germline CDR1 and CDR2: LGHNT and FRNRAP. This CDR3 region has 19 residues. The CDR3 region is CASGLVGTGDLGRHTEAFF. CDR3 sequence (DNA): TGTGCTAGTGGTTTGGTAGGGACTGGGGATCTGGGGAGACACACTGAAGCTTTCTTT.